A single T cell receptor (beta chain) is shown here with its context. Losses at the gene ends were 5 bases for V and 6 bases for J; bases not matched to a gene: 10. There are 14 residues in the CDR3. CDR1 is SGHTA, CDR2 FQGTGA, per germline. The data were obtained in a study of CD8 T cells in Susac syndrome. Reverse transcription of roughly 0.5 to 1 ug RNA used random hexamers. TCRdb used MiXCR to reprocess the immunoSEQ multiplex PCR reads, holding one entry per CDR3 protein. The table includes some 200,000 distinct CDR3 sequences, around nine tenths detected once. The rearrangement uses TRBV7-3 and TRBJ2-7; 7 bases line up with TRBD1. The TCR comes from a human donor with Susac syndrome. The sequenced sample was CD4+ T cells from PBMCs. CDR3 bases: TGTGCCAGCAGCCCGGCCCCCCACAGGGGCGAGCAGTACTTC. Translated, it gives CASSPAPHRGEQYF.